The 25 T cell receptor beta chains below all came from one sample that was sequenced in a study of Graves' ophthalmopathy and Graves' hyperthyroidism. From RNA, the CDR3 regions of TCR beta chains were amplified and sequenced. HTBI primers served in a first-round RT-PCR, which a second-round multiplex PCR followed. TCRdb re-derived calls from the multiplex PCR reads in MiXCR, one entry per CDR3 protein. Altogether about 550,000 distinct CDR3 sequences are present, under 45% being singletons, with the ten largest covering 3.5% to 5%. Sequenced input: peripheral blood or thyroid tissue (not recorded which). Receptor source: an adult man with Graves' hyperthyroidism.

This clonotype was observed a few times. V gene TRBV20-1 combines with J gene TRBJ1-5; D not resolved. V lost 2 bases and J 4 bases, leaving 6 bases between the germline ends. This CDR3 region has 12 residues. Germline-derived CDR1 and CDR2 are DFQATT and SNEGSKA (reference sequence). The CDR3, as DNA: TGCAGTGCTAGACAGACAAATCAGCCCCAGCATTTT. It translates to CSARQTNQPQHF.

This clonotype was counted many times. DNA of the CDR3: TGCAGTGCTATTTATCTGGGGGGGCAGCGTCAGCCCCAGCATTTT. It specifies CSAIYLGGQRQPQHF. The V gene is TRBV20-1, the J gene TRBJ1-5, with a weak D call TRBD1 (6 bases). Trimming pared 4 bases from V and 6 bases from J, leaving 19 bases between. CDR1 DFQATT and CDR2 SNEGSKA come from the germline V gene (reference sequence). The CDR3 has 15 residues.

Regarding this clonotype: Its ends do not fully match the called genes, so a read error is possible. The chain employs TRBV24-1 and TRBJ1-1; maybe TRBD1 (5 bases). The CDR3 contains 13 residues. CDR1 and CDR2 (germline): KGHDR, SFDVKD. The CDR3 DNA is TGTGCCACCAGTGCAGGGAGGGGAATTGAAGCTTCCTTT. Translated: CATSAGRGIEASF.

This clonotype was counted a few times. J is TRBJ1-1 and V is TRBV28, with D perhaps TRBD1 (5 bases). The CDR3 sequence is 14 residues long. CDR1 is MDHEN, CDR2 SYDVKM, per germline. Trimming cost V 4 bases and J 1 base, with 10 bases left between them. CDR3 coding DNA: TGTGCCAGCAGTTGGGGCAGCACGAACACTGAAGCTTTCTTT. It yields the protein CASSWGSTNTEAFF.

At least ten counts were recorded for this clonotype. The rearrangement uses TRBV4-1 and TRBJ2-6; D is unclear. Germline assignment: CDR1 MGHRA and CDR2 YSYEKL. CDR3 size: 14 residues. V was pared by 5 bases and J by 11 bases, with 16 bases between. The CDR3 sequence is CASSSETRNDVLTF. DNA for the CDR3: TGCGCCAGCAGCTCAGAGACACGAAACGACGTCCTGACTTTC.

This chain links TRBV7-8 with TRBJ1-4, with 9 nucleotides matching TRBD1. V was pared by 4 bases and J by 7 bases, with 7 bases of the junction left unmatched. The CDR3 sequence is 15 residues long. Germline V CDR1 and CDR2: SGHVS, FQNEAQ. CDR3 residues: CASSSETGGFEKLFF. In nucleotides, the CDR3 is TGTGCCAGCAGCTCGGAAACAGGGGGCTTTGAAAAACTGTTTTTT. Full variable domain (rest looked up from reference TRBV7-8 and TRBJ1-4): GAGVSQSPRYKVAKRGQDVALRCDPISGHVSLFWYQQALGQGPEFLTYFQNEAQLDKSGLPSDRFFAERPEGSVSTLKIQRTQQEDSAVYLCASSSETGGFEKLFFGSGTQLSVL.

About this clonotype itself: This clone may be a read error of a much larger clone one base away. This chain connects TRBV5-1 to TRBJ2-7; D is tentatively TRBD1 or TRBD2 (5 bases each). Germline assignment: CDR1 SGHRS and CDR2 YFSETQ. This CDR3 region has 16 residues. CDR3 DNA: TGCGCCAGCAGCTTGGGGTCGACTGGGGGTACCTACGAGCGGTACTTC. Protein sequence: CASSLGSTGGTYERYF.

To note about this clonotype: A read error may be the cause here, since a much bigger clone is one base away. The chain combines TRBV7-9 with TRBJ1-1, with TRBD1 matching over 7 bases. The CDR3 contains 16 residues. V lost 5 bases to trimming and J lost 6 bases; unmatched junction nucleotides: 15. Looked up from germline, CDR1 is SEHNR and CDR2 is FQNEAQ (reference sequence). CDR3 amino acids: CASSLHRGRGDAEAFF. CDR3 in DNA: TGTGCCAGCAGCCTGCACAGGGGCCGAGGTGACGCTGAAGCTTTCTTT.

The chain recombines TRBV9 with TRBJ2-3; D unresolved. V dropped 0 bases and J dropped 5 bases, with 16 bases sitting between them. In germline, CDR1 is SGDLS, CDR2 YYNGEE. This CDR3 is built from 16 residues. The DNA for the CDR3 is TGTGCCAGCAGCGTAGGGCCAACGGGCGGTTTAGATACGCAGTATTTT. Translated: CASSVGPTGGLDTQYF. The full variable domain, in which reference TRBV9 and TRBJ2-3 provide the parts outside the CDR3, is DSGVTQTPKHLITATGQRVTLRCSPRSGDLSVYWYQQSLDQGLQFLIQYYNGEERAKGNILERFSAQQFPDLHSELNLSSLELGDSALYFCASSVGPTGGLDTQYFGPGTRLTVL.

The table lists this clonotype with many counts. The chain has TRBV7-8 and TRBJ1-1; a weak D match, TRBD1 (5 bases). The CDR3 covers 11 residues. Germline V gene sequence: CDR1 SGHVS, CDR2 FQNEAQ. Trimming removed 8 bases at V and 7 bases at J, with 11 bases between. Here the CDR3 DNA reads TGTGCCAGCGCCCGGGGGGTTGAAGCTTTCTTT. Amino acid sequence: CASARGVEAFF.

This clonotype was found many times. The V gene is TRBV19, the J gene TRBJ1-5; D might be TRBD1 (6 bases). The CDR3 covers 13 residues. Between the trimmed V and J ends, which lost 7 bases and 2 bases, there was a span of 9 bases. The germline gives CDR1 LNHDA, CDR2 SQIVND (reference sequence). This CDR3 is CASNREGNQPQHF. Written as DNA, the CDR3 is TGTGCCAGTAACAGGGAAGGCAATCAGCCCCAGCATTTT.

This clonotype was picked up many times. CDR3 in amino acids: CAIGPGGVETQYF. The CDR3, as DNA: TGTGCCATCGGGCCAGGGGGCGTGGAGACCCAGTACTTC. V gene TRBV10-3 combines with J gene TRBJ2-5; 8 positions agree with TRBD1. Germline values: CDR1 ENHRY, CDR2 SYGVKD. V lost 8 bases, J lost 5 bases, and 7 bases stayed unmatched. This CDR3 has 13 residues.

This clonotype occurred many times. The J gene is TRBJ2-2, the V gene TRBV12-3 or TRBV12-4; TRBD2 agrees at 7 bases. This CDR3 is built from 15 residues. The J segment lost 3 bases and the V segment lost 3 bases, leaving 4 bases of the junction unmatched. CDR3 coding DNA: TGTGCCAGCAGTTTCCGGGACTACTACACCGGGGAGCTGTTTTTT. It is translated as CASSFRDYYTGELFF.

This chain uses TRBV7-9 with TRBJ2-5; the D gene is possibly TRBD1 (6 bases). V was cut by 3 bases and J by 5 bases, with 22 bases left in between. Germline values: CDR1 SEHNR, CDR2 FQNEAQ (reference sequence). This CDR3 comprises 17 residues. CDR3 sequence (DNA): TGTGCCAGCAGCTTGGAAACAGGGCGGCGGTTCTCGGAGACCCAGTACTTC. Protein: CASSLETGRRFSETQYF.

V is TRBV7-9 and J is TRBJ2-3; a weak D match, TRBD1 (6 bases). The CDR3 sequence is 15 residues long. CDR1 and CDR2 (germline): SEHNR, FQNEAQ (reference sequence). Deletions cut 5 bases from V and 1 base from J, with 13 bases between. CDR3 DNA: TGTGCCAGCAGCCCAGGGGTATCAGGCACAGATACGCAGTATTTT. Its protein product is CASSPGVSGTDTQYF.

This clonotype was picked up a small number of times. This chain uses TRBV10-3 with TRBJ2-7, with TRBD2 matching over 16 bases. The DNA end lines up better with TRBJ2-1; the J call may be wrong. The germline gives CDR1 ENHRY, CDR2 SYGVKD. The CDR3 covers 17 residues. The CDR3 region has the DNA TGTGCCACCACCTTCGGGACTAGCGGGGGGGCGAGCAATGAGCAGTTCTTC. Amino acids: CATTFGTSGGASNEQFF.

For the CDR3, the DNA is TGTGCCAGCAGCTTAGGGACAGGGGGCGGATCCAAGCAGGAGACCCAGTACTTC. Amino acid sequence: CASSLGTGGGSKQETQYF. V is TRBV7-2 and J is TRBJ2-5; TRBD1 agrees at 11 bases. Germline loops: CDR1 SGHTA, CDR2 FQGNSA. The CDR3 extends over 18 amino acids. V was pared by 1 base and J by 5 bases, with 12 bases of the junction left unmatched.

This clonotype was recorded at least ten times. The rearrangement uses TRBV10-3 and TRBJ2-7; 7 bases line up with TRBD1. Germline V lookup: CDR1 ENHRY, CDR2 SYGVKD. The CDR3 contains 14 residues. Germline trimming cut 3 bases from V and 6 bases from J; bases unmatched to any gene: 8. CDR3 loop: CAISDPGQFSEQYF. CDR3 coding DNA: TGTGCCATCAGTGACCCGGGACAGTTTTCCGAGCAGTACTTC.

This clonotype turned up a few times. This sequence joins TRBV5-1 and TRBJ1-4, with a possible D match to TRBD1 (6 bases). The CDR3 loop spans 15 amino acids. The V gene's germline CDR1 is SGHRS and CDR2 YFSETQ. V was shortened by 3 bases and J by 7 bases, with 16 bases between the two germline ends. Written as DNA, the CDR3 is TGCGCCAGCAGCTCTGCGAACAGGGAAGGTGAAAAACTGTTTTTT. Encoded protein: CASSSANREGEKLFF.

This clonotype has just one count. The chain employs TRBV2 and TRBJ1-6, with a tentative D call TRBD1 (5 bases). The CDR3 has 15 residues. Germline lookup yields CDR1 SNHLY and CDR2 FYNNEI. V gave up 4 bases and J gave up 7 bases, with 14 bases separating them. Written as DNA, the CDR3 is TGTGCCAGCAGTGGATACCCGGGACGAAATTCACCCCTCCACTTT. It translates to CASSGYPGRNSPLHF.

This clonotype has only one observation. One end of the junction is discordant with germline, which a read error may explain. The chain recombines TRBV7-3 with TRBJ1-5; no clear D. The CDR3 is made up of 15 amino acids. Germline-derived CDR1 and CDR2 are SGHTA and FQGTGA. The CDR3 region is CASSSGVQYNEPQHF. For the CDR3, the DNA is TGTGCCAGCAGCTCAGGCGTGCAATACAATGAGCCCCAGCATTTT.

This clonotype was picked up many times. This rearrangement joins TRBV19 to TRBJ2-7; no definite D call. The V and J ends lost 4 bases and 5 bases respectively, with 12 bases between them. The CDR3 runs to 13 residues. Germline CDR1 LNHDA, CDR2 SQIVND (reference sequence). This CDR3 is CASSRVWSDEQYF. The CDR3, as DNA: TGTGCCAGTAGTAGGGTGTGGTCAGACGAGCAGTACTTC.

This clonotype was recorded many times. The chain employs TRBV2 and TRBJ1-3; D not certain. Per the germline V gene, CDR1 is SNHLY and CDR2 is FYNNEI. Trimming took 2 bases from V and 0 from J, leaving 5 bases between them. CDR3 size: 14 residues. The CDR3 region is CASSEPRSGNTIYF. The CDR3 nucleotides read TGTGCCAGCAGTGAACCCCGCTCTGGAAACACCATATATTTT.

V usage is TRBV7-3 and J usage is TRBJ1-1; TRBD1 might be the D (5 bases). Germline CDR1 and CDR2: SGHTA and FQGTGA. V was clipped by 4 bases and J by 4 bases, with 13 bases between them. The CDR3 is made up of 14 amino acids. The CDR3 DNA reads as TGTGCCAGCAGCTCGTCAGGGTTATTCACTGAAGCTTTCTTT. It yields the protein CASSSSGLFTEAFF.

The chain links TRBV2 to TRBJ2-7; the D gene could be TRBD1 or TRBD2 (5 bases each). CDR1 SNHLY and CDR2 FYNNEI come from the germline V gene. V lost 11 bases and J 4 bases, leaving 15 bases between the germline ends. This CDR3 region has 12 residues. The CDR3 bases are TGTGCCGACCGGGGCCCGGGATACGAGCAGTACTTC. Translated: CADRGPGYEQYF.